A selection of T cell receptor beta chains follows, all from one sample in a study of STAT3 mutations in large granular lymphocyte leukemia. Clones were read by immunoSEQ multiplex PCR, and TCRdb kept only the in-frame ones, dropping some. The sample has 5,000 or so clones; 60% to 80% are singletons. Sequenced: PBMCs. These receptor sequences come from a human donor with T large granular lymphocyte leukemia. Some clones in this sample may be carry-over from other donors' samples. The CDR3 runs from the conserved cysteine through the conserved F or W. The D gene is left open where the match is weak. Clone sizes are given selectively: once, few, many, or a class where the clone is expanded.

d_call	v_call	clone_size	j_call	cdr3_aa	cdr3_nt
-	TRBV30	-	TRBJ1-5	CAWSEGLGNQPQHF	TGTGCCTGGAGTGAGGGACTGGGCAATCAGCCCCAGCATTTT
TRBD1	TRBV6-6	-	TRBJ1-2	CASSYSNTGDNYGYTF	TGTGCCAGCAGTTACTCAAACACAGGGGACAACTATGGCTACACCTTC
-	TRBV5-1	-	TRBJ1-2	CASSLSGLYGYTF	TGCGCCAGCAGCTTGTCGGGCCTCTATGGCTACACCTTC
-	TRBV20-1	-	TRBJ2-7	CSARRGREQYF	TGCAGTGCTAGAAGGGGTCGGGAGCAGTACTTC
-	TRBV7-9	large	TRBJ1-2	CASSLKTAYGYTF	TGTGCCAGCAGCTTGAAGACGGCCTATGGCTACACCTTC
-	TRBV6-6	-	TRBJ1-5	CASGWQPQHF	TGTGCCTCCGGATGGCAGCCCCAGCATTTT
-	TRBV6-1	-	TRBJ1-1	CASSADGRKNTEAFF	TGTGCCAGCAGTGCCGACGGGCGGAAGAACACTGAAGCTTTCTTT
-	TRBV28	medium-sized	TRBJ2-2	CASSLRDGNTGELFF	TGTGCCAGCAGTCTCCGGGACGGGAACACCGGGGAGCTGTTTTTT
-	TRBV29-1	-	TRBJ1-2	CSAVRTGTGGGYTF	TGCAGCGCAGTCCGAACAGGGACCGGGGGGGGCTACACCTTC
-	TRBV7-9	few	TRBJ2-7	CASSPLYEQYF	TGTGCCAGCAGCCCGCTCTACGAGCAGTACTTC
-	TRBV29-1	-	TRBJ2-3	CSVSPTSSPNTQYF	TGCAGCGTTTCCCCGACTAGTTCCCCAAATACGCAGTATTTT
-	TRBV6-5	-	TRBJ2-5	CASSHPGTQETQYF	TGTGCCAGCAGCCACCCGGGGACCCAAGAGACCCAGTACTTC
TRBD2	TRBV4-3	-	TRBJ2-1	CASSQARLAGVRLDNEQFF	TGCGCCAGCAGCCAAGCTCGACTAGCGGGAGTAAGACTTGACAATGAGCAGTTCTTC
-	TRBV6-1	-	TRBJ1-3	CASSEVVPGGRKNTIYF	TGTGCCAGCAGTGAAGTAGTCCCCGGTGGGCGGAAGAACACCATATATTTT
-	TRBV7-9	-	TRBJ2-7	CASSPDGWPYEQYF	TGTGCCAGCAGCCCGGACGGGTGGCCCTACGAGCAGTACTTC
-	TRBV4-1	-	TRBJ2-2	CASSTSDYIGAGELFF	TGCGCCAGCAGCACGTCGGACTACATTGGGGCCGGGGAGCTGTTTTTT
TRBD1	TRBV30	-	TRBJ1-5	CAWSPGGNQPQHF	TGTGCCTGGAGTCCAGGGGGTAATCAGCCCCAGCATTTT
TRBD2	TRBV19	-	TRBJ2-6	CASSMGEGGANVLTF	TGTGCCAGTAGTATGGGGGAGGGAGGGGCCAACGTCCTGACTTTC
-	TRBV29-1	once	TRBJ2-7	CSATWDGYEQYF	TGCAGCGCAACATGGGACGGCTACGAGCAGTACTTC
TRBD2	TRBV19	few	TRBJ2-7	CASSIGPAGAYEQYF	TGTGCCAGTAGTATTGGACCAGCGGGGGCCTACGAGCAGTACTTC
-	TRBV7-2	-	TRBJ2-1	CASSQGQARAGGNEQFF	TGTGCCAGCAGCCAAGGACAGGCTAGGGCGGGGGGCAATGAGCAGTTCTTC
TRBD2	TRBV9	-	TRBJ2-7	CASSVGRGSGNEQYF	TGTGCCAGCAGCGTAGGGCGCGGGAGCGGAAACGAGCAGTACTTC
-	TRBV7-9	-	TRBJ1-6	CASSSPLDGESSYNSPLHF	TGTGCCAGCAGCTCCCCCCTCGACGGCGAGAGCTCCTATAATTCACCCCTCCACTTT
-	TRBV27	once	TRBJ1-6	CASSSRARSPLHF	TGTGCCAGCAGTTCCCGGGCACGGTCACCCCTCCACTTT
TRBD1	TRBV5-1	-	TRBJ1-2	CASSLALGDRGRGGYTF	TGCGCCAGCAGCTTGGCGTTGGGGGACAGGGGGCGCGGTGGCTACACCTTC
-	TRBV4-1	few	TRBJ2-5	CASSQGRRGVQETQYF	TGCGCCAGCAGCCAAGGAAGGCGGGGTGTTCAAGAGACCCAGTACTTC
TRBD2	TRBV5-1	-	TRBJ2-7	CASSWGTSGREEQYF	TGCGCCAGCAGCTGGGGGACTAGCGGACGTGAGGAGCAGTACTTC
-	TRBV5-1	-	TRBJ1-1	CASSLYGTTEAFF	TGCGCCAGCAGCTTGTATGGGACCACTGAAGCTTTCTTT
-	TRBV5-1	-	TRBJ1-2	CASSMTPDSYGYTF	TGCGCCAGCAGCATGACCCCTGACAGCTATGGCTACACCTTC
TRBD2	TRBV30	-	TRBJ2-3	CAWSGLAGGPDTQYF	TGTGCCTGGAGTGGCCTAGCGGGGGGGCCAGATACGCAGTATTTT
-	TRBV29-1	-	TRBJ1-2	CSVEGRDEDYGYTF	TGCAGCGTTGAAGGAAGGGACGAAGACTATGGCTACACCTTC
-	TRBV7-6	few	TRBJ2-7	CASSLPQAEQYF	TGTGCCAGCAGCTTACCACAGGCCGAGCAGTACTTC
-	TRBV7-9	-	TRBJ1-1	CASSLGIRGTEAFF	TGTGCCAGCAGCCTCGGGATTCGAGGGACTGAAGCTTTCTTT
TRBD1	TRBV5-6	-	TRBJ2-6	CASSVPGTGYGANVLTF	TGTGCCAGCAGCGTTCCCGGGACAGGGTATGGGGCCAACGTCCTGACTTTC
-	TRBV29-1	-	TRBJ2-7	CSVTHLGYYEQYF	TGCAGCGTTACCCACCTGGGTTACTACGAGCAGTACTTC
-	TRBV7-9	-	TRBJ2-5	CASSFVGGETQYF	TGTGCCAGCAGCTTCGTGGGGGGAGAGACCCAGTACTTC
-	TRBV30	-	TRBJ2-3	CAWSVSGADTQYF	TGTGCCTGGAGTGTTTCGGGGGCAGATACGCAGTATTTT
TRBD1	TRBV29-1	-	TRBJ2-5	CSVAGTETQETQYF	TGCAGCGTTGCCGGGACAGAGACCCAAGAGACCCAGTACTTC
-	TRBV28	-	TRBJ1-5	CASSLVQGNQPQHF	TGTGCCAGCAGTTTGGTGCAAGGGAATCAGCCCCAGCATTTT
-	TRBV30	-	TRBJ1-3	CAWSVHSGNTIYF	TGTGCCTGGAGTGTACACTCTGGAAACACCATATATTTT
-	TRBV6-6	few	TRBJ1-5	CASGNPNQPQHF	TGTGCCAGCGGGAACCCGAATCAGCCCCAGCATTTT
-	TRBV7-9	-	TRBJ1-1	CAGRRARNTEAFF	TGTGCCGGACGCCGGGCCCGCAACACTGAAGCTTTCTTT
-	TRBV13	-	TRBJ1-1	CASSSPKWGGTEAFF	TGTGCCAGCAGCTCTCCTAAGTGGGGGGGCACTGAAGCTTTCTTT
-	TRBV6-6	once	TRBJ2-5	CASSYYQGGETQYF	TGTGCCAGCAGTTACTATCAAGGGGGGGAGACCCAGTACTTC
TRBD1	TRBV10-3	-	TRBJ2-3	CAIRLQGAGDTQYF	TGTGCCATCAGATTACAGGGGGCAGGGGATACGCAGTATTTT
TRBD1	TRBV6-1	-	TRBJ1-1	CASSRQGTEAFF	TGTGCCAGCAGTCGACAGGGGACTGAAGCTTTCTTT
-	TRBV30	-	TRBJ1-1	CAWSVGQNTEAFF	TGTGCCTGGAGTGTCGGGCAGAACACTGAAGCTTTCTTT
-	TRBV5-1	-	TRBJ2-5	CASSDPPQETQYF	TGCGCCAGCAGCGATCCTCCCCAAGAGACCCAGTACTTC
-	TRBV29-1	few	TRBJ1-2	CSVEGPSNYYGYTF	TGCAGCGTTGAAGGACCTTCTAACTACTATGGCTACACCTTC